A single sample gave rise to the 10 T cell receptor beta chains below, sequenced in a study of cytomegalovirus exposure and HLA in healthy donors. Primers included in the PCR were 60 Vbeta and 13 Jbeta primers. Generated by immunoSEQ multiplex PCR, the TCRdb table keeps only in-frame clones and is missing some. The sample shows under 150,000 clones, around 73% of them seen only once. Input material: PBMCs. These receptors originate from a woman in her 30s in good health and CMV-seropositive.

J is TRBJ2-5 and V is TRBV2; TRBD2 agrees at 8 bases. This CDR3 is 16 amino acids long. Germline loops: CDR1 SNHLY, CDR2 FYNNEI. V was pared by 0 bases and J by 1 base, with 4 bases of the junction left unmatched. The CDR3 DNA follows: TGTGCCAGCAGTGAAGCCCTACTAGCGGCCCAAGAGACCCAGTACTTC. This gives the protein CASSEALLAAQETQYF. Full variable domain (outside the CDR3, taken from reference TRBV2 and TRBJ2-5): EPEVTQTPSHQVTQMGQEVILRCVPISNHLYFYWYRQILGQKVEFLVSFYNNEISEKSEIFDDQFSVERPDGSNFTLKIRSTKLEDSAMYFCASSEALLAAQETQYFGPGTRLLVL.

This sequence joins TRBV28 and TRBJ2-5; 9 bases fit TRBD2. J gave up 9 bases and V 7 bases, and 12 bases lay outside the gene matches. Germline CDR1 and CDR2: MDHEN and SYDVKM. The CDR3 has 14 amino acids. The CDR3 DNA follows: TGTGCCAGCATATTAAATAGCGGGAGAAGCGCCCAGTACTTC. Its translation: CASILNSGRSAQYF.

CDR3 residues: CASSHLWGGGSYNEQFF. DNA of the CDR3: TGTGCCAGCAGTCACCTCTGGGGGGGTGGGTCCTACAATGAGCAGTTCTTC. This chain links TRBV27 with TRBJ2-1; 7 nucleotides agree with TRBD2. CDR3 length: 17 amino acids. Per the germline V gene, CDR1 is MNHEY and CDR2 is SMNVEV (reference sequence). V dropped 5 bases and J dropped 1; count of bases not matched to a gene: 11.

This clone was detected a few times. This chain links TRBV5-8 with TRBJ1-6; tentatively, D is TRBD1 (5 bases). V was trimmed by 1 base and J by 7 bases, leaving 15 bases between them. This CDR3 is built from 16 residues. Germline lookup yields CDR1 SGHTS and CDR2 YDEGEE. The CDR3 protein is CASSLWIGAGNSPLHF. CDR3 DNA sequence: TGTGCCAGCAGCTTGTGGATAGGGGCTGGGAATTCACCCCTCCACTTT.

The chain recombines TRBV2 with TRBJ2-7; weak D call: TRBD1 (6 bases). The V end lost 8 bases, the J end lost 2 bases, and 19 bases lay between the germline ends. The CDR3 is made up of 15 amino acids. Germline V gives CDR1 SNHLY, CDR2 FYNNEI. CDR3 sequence (DNA): TGTGCCAGCGTAATTAGGGGGTTCATAACCTACGAGCAGTACTTC. Translated: CASVIRGFITYEQYF.

V is TRBV5-1 and J is TRBJ2-5, with TRBD2 identical over 7 bases. Germline V gene lookup returns CDR1 SGHRS and CDR2 YFSETQ. The CDR3 is 17 residues long. With V trimmed by 0 bases and J by 5 bases, 13 bases remained unmatched. CDR3 DNA sequence: TGCGCCAGCAGCTTGGTCTTAGGCGGGACTATAGGGGAGACCCAGTACTTC. As protein: CASSLVLGGTIGETQYF.

The V gene is TRBV5-1, the J gene TRBJ1-4; D is undetermined. This CDR3 contains 13 residues. Germline V gene lookup returns CDR1 SGHRS and CDR2 YFSETQ. The ends were cut back, 4 bases at V and 5 bases at J, with 9 bases in the middle. The DNA for the CDR3 is TGCGCCAGCAGCCGAGATCTAAATGAAAAACTGTTTTTT. Its translation: CASSRDLNEKLFF.

The chain employs TRBV28 and TRBJ1-1, with 8 nucleotides matching TRBD1. Germline trimming cut 8 bases from V and 4 bases from J; bases unmatched to any gene: 15. The CDR3 is 16 amino acids. The V gene's germline CDR1 is MDHEN and CDR2 SYDVKM. CDR3 in amino acids: CASGTRGRYLVTEAFF. DNA for the CDR3: TGTGCCAGCGGAACCAGGGGGCGCTACCTGGTCACTGAAGCTTTCTTT. The entire variable domain, with the rest obtained from reference TRBV28 and TRBJ1-1, is as follows: DVKVTQSSRYLVKRTGEKVFLECVQDMDHENMFWYRQDPGLGLRLIYFSYDVKMKEKGDIPEGYSVSREKKERFSLILESASTNQTSMYLCASGTRGRYLVTEAFFGQGTRLTVV.

This chain connects TRBV6-5 to TRBJ1-5, with TRBD1 as a possible D gene (6 bases). V lost 7 bases and J 4 bases, leaving 17 bases between the germline ends. The CDR3 spans 15 residues. CDR1 is MNHEY and CDR2 is SVGAGI in the germline V gene. CDR3: CASTSLAGANQPQHF. The CDR3 DNA is TGTGCCAGCACCTCCCTCGCAGGGGCGAATCAGCCCCAGCATTTT.

The chain combines TRBV7-9 with TRBJ2-5, with 7 bases matching TRBD2. Germline V CDR1 and CDR2: SEHNR, FQNEAQ (reference sequence). The CDR3 is 15 amino acids. V lost 5 bases and J lost 5; bases outside the gene matches: 11. In DNA, the CDR3 is TGTGCCAGCAGCCCTAGCGGCGGGGCCCCGGAGACCCAGTACTTC. Its translation is CASSPSGGAPETQYF.